The 25 T cell receptor beta chains listed next were all sequenced from one sample in a study of blood T cell repertoires in COVID-19. Repertoires were generated with immunoSEQ multiplex PCR, while TCRdb's copy carries only in-frame clones and drops some. Of about 270,000 clones in the sample, approximately 90% were seen once. Sequencing was carried out using PBMCs or T cells enriched from blood (not recorded which). The receptors here all came from a woman in her thirties with acute COVID-19.

This clone appeared a single time. The V and J genes are TRBV5-1 and TRBJ1-1; D possibly corresponds to TRBD1 (5 bases). The germline gives CDR1 SGHRS, CDR2 YFSETQ. The CDR3 sequence is 14 residues long. Trimming stripped 7 bases from V and 3 bases from J, with 16 bases between. CDR3 DNA sequence: TGCGCCAGCGGCCAATCCCCGGGGGACACTGAAGCTTTCTTT. Translating gives CASGQSPGDTEAFF.

V usage is TRBV5-6 and J usage is TRBJ2-7; 9 nucleotides agree with TRBD1. V lost 4 bases and J lost 2; bases outside the gene matches: 4. This CDR3 has 14 residues. CDR1 and CDR2 from the germline V gene are SGHDT and YYEEEE. The CDR3 sequence is CASSQDRGTYEQYF. CDR3 DNA: TGTGCCAGCAGCCAAGACAGGGGGACCTACGAGCAGTACTTC.

The genes are TRBV10-3 and TRBJ1-3; 9 bases map to TRBD1. Per germline, CDR1 ENHRY and CDR2 SYGVKD. This CDR3 contains 16 residues. V dropped 5 bases and J dropped 3; count of bases not matched to a gene: 8. The CDR3 region has the DNA TGTGCCATCAGTAGGAGGGACAGGGTTTTTGGAAACACCATATATTTT. Translation gives CAISRRDRVFGNTIYF.

V gene TRBV6-5 combines with J gene TRBJ1-5, with D perhaps TRBD1 (5 bases). Per the germline V gene, CDR1 is MNHEY and CDR2 is SVGAGI. V lost 9 bases to trimming and J lost 6 bases, with 18 bases between them. CDR3 length: 14 residues. The CDR3 nucleotides read TGTGCCAGTGGGGGAGGGGATATGAGTCAGCCCCAGCATTTT. Its translation: CASGGGDMSQPQHF.

The chain carries TRBV3-1 (or the pseudogene TRBV3-2) and TRBJ2-3, with 11 bases that match TRBD2. The CDR3 covers 15 residues. Trimming took 2 bases from V and 5 from J; bases not matched to a gene: 3. Germline CDR1 LGHDT, CDR2 YNNKEL (reference sequence). CDR3 nucleotides: TGTGCCAGCAGCCAACTGACTAGCGGGGAAGATACGCAGTATTTT. Its translation is CASSQLTSGEDTQYF.

The V call is TRBV6-5, the J call TRBJ1-1; perhaps TRBD1 as D (5 bases). The CDR3 has 13 residues. Germline V lookup: CDR1 MNHEY, CDR2 SVGAGI. V was cut by 2 bases and J by 3 bases, with 7 bases left in between. CDR3 in amino acids: CASSYAGDTEAFF. CDR3 bases: TGTGCCAGCAGTTACGCGGGGGACACTGAAGCTTTCTTT.

The chain combines TRBV27 with TRBJ2-7, with D tentatively TRBD1 (6 bases). The CDR3 consists of 16 residues. The V end lost 7 bases, the J end lost 7 bases, and 26 bases lay between the germline ends. Germline CDR1 and CDR2: MNHEY and SMNVEV (reference sequence). CDR3 sequence reads: CASIRGLDSVLREQYF. CDR3 nucleotides: TGTGCCAGCATCCGAGGTCTGGACAGTGTTTTGAGGGAGCAGTACTTC.

This clone was counted once. At the DNA level, this CDR3 is encoded by other sequences in the same sample as well. This chain joins TRBV4-1 and TRBJ2-1; perhaps TRBD2 as D (6 bases). Trimming took 0 bases from V and 2 from J, leaving 8 bases between them. CDR1 is MGHRA and CDR2 is YSYEKL in the germline V gene. The CDR3 totals 15 residues. CDR3 sequence: CASSQDSGAYNEQFF. The CDR3 DNA sequence: TGCGCCAGCAGCCAAGATAGCGGTGCCTACAATGAGCAGTTCTTC.

V is TRBV7-9 and J is TRBJ2-6; tentative D call: TRBD1 (5 bases). The CDR3 is 15 amino acids. The V and J ends lost 5 bases and 3 bases respectively, with 11 bases between them. Germline lookup yields CDR1 SEHNR and CDR2 FQNEAQ (reference sequence). CDR3 loop: CASSAQGFGANVLTF. CDR3 sequence (DNA): TGTGCCAGCAGCGCTCAGGGTTTTGGGGCCAACGTCCTGACTTTC.

The gene calls are TRBV9 and TRBJ2-7, with 8 nucleotides matching TRBD2. V was pared by 3 bases and J by 1 base, with 3 bases of the junction left unmatched. The CDR3 is 14 amino acids. Germline CDR1 is SGDLS and CDR2 is YYNGEE. The CDR3 coding sequence is TGTGCCAGCAGCGGTACTAGCGGATCCTACGAGCAGTACTTC. Translated, it gives CASSGTSGSYEQYF. The variable domain in full, with the rest retrieved from reference TRBV9 and TRBJ2-7, is DSGVTQTPKHLITATGQRVTLRCSPRSGDLSVYWYQQSLDQGLQFLIQYYNGEERAKGNILERFSAQQFPDLHSELNLSSLELGDSALYFCASSGTSGSYEQYFGPGTRLTVT.

A single count supports this clone. The V and J genes are TRBV28 and TRBJ2-3; D is uncertain. This CDR3 has 18 residues. The V and J ends lost 8 bases and 1 base respectively, with 25 bases between them. CDR1 and CDR2 (germline): MDHEN, SYDVKM. DNA for the CDR3: TGTGCCAGCTGCAATAAGACTGAGACGATTGAAGGCACAGATACGCAGTATTTT. It encodes CASCNKTETIEGTDTQYF.

The chain links TRBV10-3 to TRBJ2-7; 9 nucleotides line up with TRBD2. Germline values: CDR1 ENHRY, CDR2 SYGVKD. V lost 0 bases and J lost 1; bases outside the gene matches: 4. This CDR3 has 16 amino acids. This CDR3 is CAISESGAGGSYEQYF. CDR3 in DNA: TGTGCCATCAGTGAGTCTGGAGCGGGAGGTTCCTACGAGCAGTACTTC.

The V and J genes are TRBV10-2 and TRBJ2-7; 7 nucleotides align to TRBD1. After removal of 2 bases from V and 5 bases from J, the junction contained 3 bases not matched to a gene. CDR3 length: 13 amino acids. Germline V gene sequence: CDR1 WSHSY, CDR2 SAAADI. CDR3 nucleotide sequence: TGCGCCAGCAGTGAGAGGCAGGGGGACGAGCAGTACTTC. Encoded protein: CASSERQGDEQYF.

This clone has only one observation. This chain links TRBV9 with TRBJ2-3, with D maybe TRBD2 (6 bases). V lost 6 bases and J lost 2, with 16 bases in between. Germline V gene sequence: CDR1 SGDLS, CDR2 YYNGEE. There are 15 residues in the CDR3. This CDR3 is CASNLEGLLTDTQYF. DNA of the CDR3: TGTGCCAGCAACCTGGAGGGACTTCTCACAGATACGCAGTATTTT.

The chain uses TRBV6-6 and TRBJ1-5; D perhaps matches TRBD1 (5 bases). Germline V CDR1 and CDR2: MNHNY, SVGAGI (reference sequence). Trimming removed 7 bases at V and 7 bases at J, with 17 bases between. The CDR3 has 14 amino acids. The CDR3 coding sequence is TGTGCCAGCACCTCGGGACTTTCTGGCCAGCCCCAGCATTTT. Translating it yields CASTSGLSGQPQHF.

The chain employs TRBV3-1 (or the pseudogene TRBV3-2) and TRBJ2-7; tentatively, D is TRBD1 (5 bases). The CDR3 length is 15 residues. Trimming removed 4 bases at V and 6 bases at J, with 19 bases between. Germline CDR1 and CDR2: LGHDT and YNNKEL (reference sequence). The CDR3 DNA is TGTGCCAGCAGCCCGGTGCAGGGCATGGCGAGCGAGCAGTACTTC. This translates into CASSPVQGMASEQYF.

This chain joins TRBV6-4 and TRBJ1-2; D may be TRBD1 (6 bases). Trimming cost V 5 bases and J 6 bases, with 13 bases left between them. Germline V gene sequence: CDR1 MRHNA, CDR2 SNTAGT. The CDR3 covers 13 residues. The CDR3 bases are TGTGCCAGCAGTCAAACAGGGTTGGATGGCTACACCTTC. Protein sequence: CASSQTGLDGYTF.

CDR3 sequence reads: CASSQDLQGARPQHF. The CDR3 nucleotides are TGTGCCAGCAGCCAAGATTTACAGGGGGCAAGGCCCCAGCATTTT. V is TRBV4-2 and J is TRBJ1-5; 9 bases are shared with TRBD1. CDR3 length: 15 residues. The V and J ends lost 0 bases and 9 bases, in that order; junction bases with no gene match: 6. Germline V gives CDR1 LGHNA, CDR2 YNFKEQ.

V usage is TRBV19 and J usage is TRBJ1-6; 7 bases agree with TRBD1. This CDR3 spans 13 amino acids. Unmatched junction bases numbered 4, after V lost 4 bases and J lost 10 bases. CDR1 and CDR2 from the germline V gene are LNHDA and SQIVND (reference sequence). CDR3: CASSNTGESPLHF. DNA of the CDR3: TGTGCCAGTAGTAATACAGGGGAATCACCCCTCCACTTT.

V and J are TRBV7-8 and TRBJ1-1; TRBD1 agrees at 7 bases. Germline loops: CDR1 SGHVS, CDR2 FQNEAQ. V shed 4 bases and J 4 bases; nucleotides not matched to a gene: 9. The CDR3 spans 15 residues. In DNA, the CDR3 is TGTGCCAGCAGCTCGAAGGGGGCGAGGGGCACTGAAGCTTTCTTT. Its translation is CASSSKGARGTEAFF.

The chain couples TRBV27 to TRBJ2-1; 9 positions agree with TRBD2. The CDR3 spans 15 residues. Germline lookup yields CDR1 MNHEY and CDR2 SMNVEV (reference sequence). V gave up 7 bases and J gave up 10 bases; unmatched junction bases: 14. Here the CDR3 reads CASNIAGDSLREQFF. CDR3 DNA: TGTGCCAGCAATATAGCGGGAGATTCGTTGCGCGAGCAGTTCTTC.

The rearrangement links TRBV7-9 to TRBJ2-3; D possibly corresponds to TRBD2 (5 bases). Germline V gene sequence: CDR1 SEHNR, CDR2 FQNEAQ (reference sequence). V was shortened by 2 bases and J by 2 bases, with 14 bases between the two germline ends. This CDR3 has 16 amino acids. The CDR3 nucleotides are TGTGCCAGCAGCTTATACGGGGTTGGCCTCACAGATACGCAGTATTTT. It specifies CASSLYGVGLTDTQYF.

V gene TRBV2 combines with J gene TRBJ1-5; the match to TRBD1 covers 8 bases. V dropped 5 bases and J dropped 4; count of bases not matched to a gene: 7. The CDR3 runs to 15 residues. CDR1 is SNHLY and CDR2 is FYNNEI in the germline V gene. CDR3 coding DNA: TGTGCCAGCAGTCCAAATACAGGGGGAAATCAGCCCCAGCATTTT. Its protein product is CASSPNTGGNQPQHF.

The V call is TRBV28, the J call TRBJ1-3; 8 nucleotides agree with TRBD1. The V gene end was trimmed by 11 bases and the J gene end by 4 bases; junction bases not matched to a gene: 22. CDR3 length: 18 residues. Germline loops: CDR1 MDHEN, CDR2 SYDVKM. The DNA for the CDR3 is TGTGCCTCGCAGACGCAGGGGGCCAATTTCGGTGGAGGAAACACCATATATTTT. It encodes CASQTQGANFGGGNTIYF. Drawing the rest from reference TRBV28 and TRBJ1-3, the complete variable domain is DVKVTQSSRYLVKRTGEKVFLECVQDMDHENMFWYRQDPGLGLRLIYFSYDVKMKEKGDIPEGYSVSREKKERFSLILESASTNQTSMYLCASQTQGANFGGGNTIYFGEGSWLTVV.

The chain couples TRBV11-2 to TRBJ2-7; TRBD2 aligns across 9 bases. The CDR3 has 17 amino acids. Germline trimming cut 5 bases from V and 2 bases from J; bases unmatched to any gene: 13. Germline loops: CDR1 SGHAT, CDR2 FQNNGV. The CDR3 loop is CASSPRGARLAAYEQYF. For the CDR3, the DNA is TGTGCCAGCAGCCCCCGGGGGGCCAGACTAGCGGCCTACGAGCAGTACTTC. The full variable domain, its missing parts supplied by reference TRBV11-2 and TRBJ2-7, is EAGVAQSPRYKIIEKRQSVAFWCNPISGHATLYWYQQILGQGPKLLIQFQNNGVVDDSQLPKDRFSAERLKGVDSTLKIQPAKLEDSAVYLCASSPRGARLAAYEQYFGPGTRLTVT.